Below, 20 T cell receptor beta chains from the same sample are listed, as sequenced in a study of blood T cell repertoires in COVID-19. Profiling relied on immunoSEQ multiplex PCR, and the TCRdb table lists in-frame clones only, not all of them. The sample lists some 490,000 clones; 75% to 90% were seen once. The sequenced material came from peripheral blood. All receptors come from a human donor in a cohort sampled during active COVID-19.

J is TRBJ2-5 and V is TRBV6-1; TRBD1 aligns across 8 bases. Germline V gene data show CDR1 as MNHNS and CDR2 as SASEGT. Losses at the gene ends were 2 bases for V and 5 bases for J; bases not matched to a gene: 4. The CDR3 totals 14 residues. DNA for the CDR3: TGTGCCAGCAGTGAACTCTGGACAGGGGAGACCCAGTACTTC. Translation gives CASSELWTGETQYF.

The V gene is TRBV19, the J gene TRBJ1-5, with D perhaps TRBD1 (6 bases). V was trimmed by 4 bases and J by 9 bases, leaving 19 bases between them. The germline V gene encodes CDR1 LNHDA and CDR2 SQIVND (reference sequence). CDR3 size: 15 residues. CDR3 loop: CASSSQAGAFGPQHF. The CDR3 DNA follows: TGTGCCAGTAGTAGTCAGGCAGGGGCCTTTGGGCCCCAGCATTTT.

For this clone: Other DNA variants within this sample encode the same CDR3. This chain connects TRBV5-6 to TRBJ2-1; 12 bases fit TRBD1. J was trimmed by 2 bases and V by 4 bases; bases with no gene match: 4. CDR1 and CDR2 (germline): SGHDT, YYEEEE. This CDR3 has 16 amino acids. CDR3 residues: CASSLGTGGTYNEQFF. The CDR3 DNA reads as TGTGCCAGCAGCCTTGGGACAGGGGGCACCTACAATGAGCAGTTCTTC.

As concerns this clone: At one of its ends the junction is not consistent with the germline gene, which may arise from a read error. The chain combines TRBV3-1 (or the pseudogene TRBV3-2) with TRBJ1-1, with D unresolved. The CDR3 runs to 14 residues. CDR1 and CDR2 (germline): LGHDT, YNNKEL (reference sequence). CDR3 in DNA: TGTGCCAGCAGCCAAGATTGGTCAGCCCAAAGGAGGGAGTTT. As protein: CASSQDWSAQRREF.

The J gene is TRBJ2-3, the V gene TRBV28; 16 positions agree with TRBD2. V lost 5 bases and J lost 8; bases outside the gene matches: 7. The germline V gene encodes CDR1 MDHEN and CDR2 SYDVKM. CDR3 size: 16 residues. CDR3 loop: CASSGTSGRASFTQYF. The CDR3 nucleotides are TGTGCCAGCAGTGGGACTAGCGGGAGGGCTTCATTTACGCAGTATTTT.

The chain uses TRBV25-1 and TRBJ2-2; TRBD2 agrees at 13 bases. The V and J ends lost 4 bases and 1 base, in that order; junction bases with no gene match: 6. CDR3 length: 18 residues. From germline, CDR1 is MGHDK and CDR2 SYGVNS. This CDR3 is CASSGPTSGRKNTGELFF. The CDR3 bases are TGTGCCAGCAGTGGCCCGACTAGCGGGAGGAAGAACACCGGGGAGCTGTTTTTT.

V usage is TRBV18 and J usage is TRBJ1-3, with D hard to call. Germline-derived CDR1 and CDR2 are KGHSH and LQKENI. The CDR3 is made up of 15 amino acids. V was clipped by 0 bases and J by 3 bases, with 9 bases between them. CDR3 in amino acids: CASSPPFGLGNTIYF. The CDR3 DNA sequence: TGTGCCAGCTCACCACCGTTCGGTCTTGGAAACACCATATATTTT.

This clone has just one count. This chain links TRBV5-1 with TRBJ2-5, with 11 bases fitting TRBD2. Trimming removed 4 bases from V and 2 bases from J; junction bases left unmatched: 10. This CDR3 is 17 amino acids long. Germline CDR1 is SGHRS and CDR2 is YFSETQ. The CDR3 bases are TGCGCCAGCAGCCGGGGACTAGCGGAAATAATACAAGAGACCCAGTACTTC. Its translation: CASSRGLAEIIQETQYF.

The rearrangement uses TRBV2 and TRBJ1-1; D perhaps matches TRBD1 (5 bases). Germline values: CDR1 SNHLY, CDR2 FYNNEI. Trimming took off 6 bases at V and 7 bases at J, with 12 bases between the two ends. This CDR3 region has 12 residues. For the CDR3, the DNA is TGTGCCAGCAGCGCAGGGTATATTGAAGCTTTCTTT. This gives the protein CASSAGYIEAFF.

This sequence joins TRBV7-8 and TRBJ2-7; D unclear. This CDR3 comprises 18 residues. The V gene's germline CDR1 is SGHVS and CDR2 FQNEAQ. Trimming removed 0 bases at V and 0 bases at J, with 18 bases between. CDR3 sequence (DNA): TGTGCCAGCAGCTTAGCGCCGAACAGACAACTTAGCTCCTACGAGCAGTACTTC. Translated, it gives CASSLAPNRQLSSYEQYF.

This clone was found a few times. The rearrangement uses TRBV6-2 or TRBV6-3 and TRBJ2-5, with D uncertain. The CDR3 totals 14 residues. Germline values: CDR1 MNHEY, CDR2 SVGEGT. Between the trimmed V and J ends, which lost 0 bases and 4 bases, there was a span of 9 bases. The CDR3 DNA reads TGTGCCAGCAGTTACTCGAAAACGCGAGAGACCCAGTACTTC. It encodes CASSYSKTRETQYF.

The chain has TRBV3-1 (or the pseudogene TRBV3-2) and TRBJ1-2; 8 nucleotides match TRBD1. Germline-derived CDR1 and CDR2 are LGHDT and YNNKEL (reference sequence). CDR3 length equals 13 residues. Trimming at V came to 6 bases and at J to 5 bases, leaving 5 bases not matched to a gene. CDR3 sequence reads: CASSRQGTYGYTF. The CDR3, as DNA: TGTGCCAGCAGTCGACAGGGGACGTATGGCTACACCTTC.

This rearrangement joins TRBV7-2 to TRBJ2-7, with 7 bases lining up with TRBD2. Trimming cost V 1 base and J 2 bases; bases outside gene matches: 2. Germline V CDR1 and CDR2: SGHTA, FQGNSA. The CDR3 length is 14 residues. For the CDR3, the DNA is TGTGCCAGCAGCTTAGAACGGGGGGCCTACGAGCAGTACTTC. Amino acid sequence: CASSLERGAYEQYF.

The rearrangement joins TRBV24-1 to TRBJ1-2; D uncertain. Deletions cut 0 bases from V and 11 bases from J, with 18 bases between. The V gene's germline CDR1 is KGHDR and CDR2 SFDVKD. The CDR3 runs 15 residues. CDR3 DNA: TGTGCCACCAGTGATTTGAAGGCCGGGGAGTTTCGGTACACCTTC. Translating it yields CATSDLKAGEFRYTF.

This chain joins TRBV7-6 and TRBJ1-1, with D maybe TRBD1 (5 bases). This CDR3 has 16 amino acids. Trimming removed 2 bases at V and 0 bases at J, with 13 bases between. CDR1 and CDR2 (germline): SGHVS, FNYEAQ. Here the CDR3 reads CASSLTDTQLNTEAFF. The CDR3, as DNA: TGTGCCAGCAGCTTAACGGACACACAATTGAACACTGAAGCTTTCTTT.

This clone was seen a few times. The chain carries TRBV5-1 and TRBJ2-3; TRBD2 agrees at 7 bases. The CDR3 consists of 15 residues. CDR1 is SGHRS and CDR2 is YFSETQ in the germline V gene. With 0 bases clipped from V and 4 bases from J, the junction kept 5 bases outside the gene matches. This chain's CDR3 is CASSLGLADADTQYF. CDR3 DNA sequence: TGCGCCAGCAGCTTGGGACTAGCAGACGCAGATACGCAGTATTTT.

This clone was recorded only once. The chain joins TRBV5-4 to TRBJ2-7, with 10 bases lining up with TRBD1. The trim removed 4 bases at V and 7 bases at J, leaving 11 bases unmatched. Germline-derived CDR1 and CDR2 are SGHNT and YYREEE (reference sequence). The CDR3 is 15 amino acids. The CDR3 DNA follows: TGTGCCAGCAGCCTACGGACAGGGGGGACGGGGGAGCAGTACTTC. It is translated as CASSLRTGGTGEQYF.

CDR3 sequence: CASSSGGGEQYF. As DNA, the CDR3 is TGTGCCAGCAGTTCAGGGGGCGGAGAGCAGTACTTC. The genes are TRBV12-3 or TRBV12-4 and TRBJ2-7; 8 nucleotides match TRBD1. This CDR3 has 12 residues. The ends lost 4 bases at V and 7 bases at J; junction bases unmatched: 3.

The chain uses TRBV5-4 and TRBJ1-3; D is undetermined. Germline V gives CDR1 SGHNT, CDR2 YYREEE (reference sequence). The CDR3 is made up of 13 amino acids. Trimming cost V 0 bases and J 4 bases, with 5 bases left between them. The CDR3 loop is CASSLVAGNTIYF. DNA for the CDR3: TGTGCCAGCAGCTTGGTTGCGGGAAACACCATATATTTT. The full variable domain, rest sourced from reference TRBV5-4 and TRBJ1-3, is ETGVTQSPTHLIKTRGQQVTLRCSSQSGHNTVSWYQQALGQGPQFIFQYYREEENGRGNFPPRFSGLQFPNYSSELNVNALELDDSALYLCASSLVAGNTIYFGEGSWLTVV.

On this clone: In the same sample, other DNA sequences code for this CDR3. The chain combines TRBV11-3 with TRBJ2-2; D uncertain. V was shortened by 4 bases and J by 3 bases, with 3 bases between the two germline ends. The germline gives CDR1 SGHNT, CDR2 YENEEA. The CDR3 loop spans 12 amino acids. This CDR3 is CASSSYTGELFF. The CDR3 DNA reads as TGTGCCAGCAGCTCTTACACCGGGGAGCTGTTTTTT. Full variable domain (rest looked up from reference TRBV11-3 and TRBJ2-2): EAGVVQSPRYKIIEKKQPVAFWCNPISGHNTLYWYLQNLGQGPELLIRYENEEAVDDSQLPKDRFSAERLKGVDSTLKIQPAELGDSAVYLCASSSYTGELFFGEGSRLTVL.